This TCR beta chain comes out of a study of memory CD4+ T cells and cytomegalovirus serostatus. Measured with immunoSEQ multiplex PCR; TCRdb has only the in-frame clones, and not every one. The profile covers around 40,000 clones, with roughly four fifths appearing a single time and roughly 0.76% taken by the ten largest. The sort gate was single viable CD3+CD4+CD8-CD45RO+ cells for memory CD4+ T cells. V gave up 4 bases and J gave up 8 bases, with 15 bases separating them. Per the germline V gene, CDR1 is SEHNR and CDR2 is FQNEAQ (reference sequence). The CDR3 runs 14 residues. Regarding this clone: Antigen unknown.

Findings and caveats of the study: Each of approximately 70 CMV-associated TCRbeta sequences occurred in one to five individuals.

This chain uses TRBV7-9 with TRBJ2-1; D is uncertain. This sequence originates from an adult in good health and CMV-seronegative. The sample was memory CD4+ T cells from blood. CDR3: CASSSQGGSYEQFF. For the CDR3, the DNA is TGTGCCAGCAGCTCCCAAGGCGGTTCCTATGAGCAGTTCTTC.